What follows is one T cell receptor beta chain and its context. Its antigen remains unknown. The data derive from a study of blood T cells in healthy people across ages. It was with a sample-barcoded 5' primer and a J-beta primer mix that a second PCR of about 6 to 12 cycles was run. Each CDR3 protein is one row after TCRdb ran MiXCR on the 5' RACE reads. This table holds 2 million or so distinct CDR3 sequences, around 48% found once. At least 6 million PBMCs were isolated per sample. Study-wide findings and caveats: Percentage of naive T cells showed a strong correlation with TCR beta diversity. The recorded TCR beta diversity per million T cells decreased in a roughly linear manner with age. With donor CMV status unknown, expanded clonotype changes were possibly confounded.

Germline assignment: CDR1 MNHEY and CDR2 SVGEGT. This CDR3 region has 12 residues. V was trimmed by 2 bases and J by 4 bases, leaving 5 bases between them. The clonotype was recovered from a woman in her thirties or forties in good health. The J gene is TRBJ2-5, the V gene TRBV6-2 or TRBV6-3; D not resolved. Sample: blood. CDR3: CASSYPTETQYF. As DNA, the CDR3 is TGTGCCAGCAGTTACCCTACAGAGACCCAGTACTTC.